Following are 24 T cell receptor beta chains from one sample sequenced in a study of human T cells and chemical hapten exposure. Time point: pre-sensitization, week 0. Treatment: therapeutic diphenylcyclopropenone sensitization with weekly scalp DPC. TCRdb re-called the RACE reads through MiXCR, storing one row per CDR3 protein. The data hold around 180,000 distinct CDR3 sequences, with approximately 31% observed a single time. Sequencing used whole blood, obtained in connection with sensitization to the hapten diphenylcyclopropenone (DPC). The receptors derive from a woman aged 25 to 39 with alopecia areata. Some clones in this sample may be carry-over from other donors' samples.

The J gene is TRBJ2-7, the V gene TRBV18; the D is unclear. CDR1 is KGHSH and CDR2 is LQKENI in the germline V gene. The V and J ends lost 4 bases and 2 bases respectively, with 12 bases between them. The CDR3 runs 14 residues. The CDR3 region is CASSLSTTTYEQYF. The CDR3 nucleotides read TGTGCCAGCTCACTGTCGACCACGACCTACGAGCAGTACTTC.

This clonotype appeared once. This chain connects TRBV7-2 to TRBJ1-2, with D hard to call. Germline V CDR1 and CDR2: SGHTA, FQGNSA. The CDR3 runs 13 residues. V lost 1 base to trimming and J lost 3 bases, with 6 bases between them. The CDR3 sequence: CASSLVKDYGYTF. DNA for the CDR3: TGTGCCAGCAGCTTAGTAAAGGACTATGGCTACACCTTC.

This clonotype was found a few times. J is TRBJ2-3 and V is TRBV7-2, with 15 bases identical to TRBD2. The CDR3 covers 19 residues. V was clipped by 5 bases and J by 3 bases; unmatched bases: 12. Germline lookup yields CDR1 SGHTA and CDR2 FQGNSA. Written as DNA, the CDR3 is TGTGCCAGCAGCCGACGCTGGACTAGCGGGGGGGTAAGGACAGATACGCAGTATTTT. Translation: CASSRRWTSGGVRTDTQYF. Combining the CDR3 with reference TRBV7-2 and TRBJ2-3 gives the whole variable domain GAGVSQSPSNKVTEKGKDVELRCDPISGHTALYWYRQSLGQGLEFLIYFQGNSAPDKSGLPSDRFSAERTGGSVSTLTIQRTQQEDSAVYLCASSRRWTSGGVRTDTQYFGPGTRLTVL.

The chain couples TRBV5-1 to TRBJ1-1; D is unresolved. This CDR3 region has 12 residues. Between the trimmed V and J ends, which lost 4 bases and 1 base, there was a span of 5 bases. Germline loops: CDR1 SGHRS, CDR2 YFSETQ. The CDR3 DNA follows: TGCGCCAGCAGCAAAACGAACACTGAAGCTTTCTTT. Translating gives CASSKTNTEAFF. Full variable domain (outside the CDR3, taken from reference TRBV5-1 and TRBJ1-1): KAGVTQTPRYLIKTRGQQVTLSCSPISGHRSVSWYQQTPGQGLQFLFEYFSETQRNKGNFPGRFSGRQFSNSRSEMNVSTLELGDSALYLCASSKTNTEAFFGQGTRLTVV.

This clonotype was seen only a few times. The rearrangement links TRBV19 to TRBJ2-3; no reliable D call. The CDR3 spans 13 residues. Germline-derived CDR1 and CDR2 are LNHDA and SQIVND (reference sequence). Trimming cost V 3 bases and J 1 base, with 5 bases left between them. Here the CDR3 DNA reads TGTGCCAGTAGTATCGTTGGCACAGATACGCAGTATTTT. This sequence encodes CASSIVGTDTQYF. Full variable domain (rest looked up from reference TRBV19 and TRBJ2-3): DGGITQSPKYLFRKEGQNVTLSCEQNLNHDAMYWYRQDPGQGLRLIYYSQIVNDFQKGDIAEGYSVSREKKESFPLTVTSAQKNPTAFYLCASSIVGTDTQYFGPGTRLTVL.

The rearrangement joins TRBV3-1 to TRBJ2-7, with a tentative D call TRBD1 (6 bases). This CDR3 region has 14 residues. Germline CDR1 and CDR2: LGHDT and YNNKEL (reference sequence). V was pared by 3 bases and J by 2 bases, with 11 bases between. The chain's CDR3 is CASSQGAVAYEQYF. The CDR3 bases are TGTGCCAGCAGCCAGGGGGCGGTAGCCTACGAGCAGTACTTC.

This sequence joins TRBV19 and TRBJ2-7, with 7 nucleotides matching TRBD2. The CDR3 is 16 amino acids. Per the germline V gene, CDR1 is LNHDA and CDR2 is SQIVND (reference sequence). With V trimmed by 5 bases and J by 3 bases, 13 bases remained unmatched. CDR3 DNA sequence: TGTGCCAGTAGTCCTCCTCAGTCTAGCGGACACTACGAGCAGTACTTC. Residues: CASSPPQSSGHYEQYF.

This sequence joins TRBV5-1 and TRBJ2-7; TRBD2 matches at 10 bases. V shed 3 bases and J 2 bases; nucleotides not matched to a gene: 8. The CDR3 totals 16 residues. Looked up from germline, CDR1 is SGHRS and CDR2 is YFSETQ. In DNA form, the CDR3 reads TGCGCCAGCAGCTCAGGACTAGCGGCCCTGACCTACGAGCAGTACTTC. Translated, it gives CASSSGLAALTYEQYF. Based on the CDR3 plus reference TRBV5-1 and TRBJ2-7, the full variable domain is KAGVTQTPRYLIKTRGQQVTLSCSPISGHRSVSWYQQTPGQGLQFLFEYFSETQRNKGNFPGRFSGRQFSNSRSEMNVSTLELGDSALYLCASSSGLAALTYEQYFGPGTRLTVT.

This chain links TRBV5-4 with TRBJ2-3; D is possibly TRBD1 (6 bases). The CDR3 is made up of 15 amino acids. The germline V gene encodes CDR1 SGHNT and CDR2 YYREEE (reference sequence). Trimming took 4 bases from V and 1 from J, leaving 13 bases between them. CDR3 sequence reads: CASSEQGGGTDTQYF. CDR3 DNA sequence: TGTGCCAGCAGCGAACAGGGTGGGGGCACAGATACGCAGTATTTT.

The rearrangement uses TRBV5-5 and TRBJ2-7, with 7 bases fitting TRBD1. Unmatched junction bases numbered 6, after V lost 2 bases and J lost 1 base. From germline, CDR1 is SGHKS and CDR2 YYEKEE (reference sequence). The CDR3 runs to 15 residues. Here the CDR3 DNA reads TGTGCCAGCAGCTTAGGAGTGGGACAGTCCTACGAGCAGTACTTC. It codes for CASSLGVGQSYEQYF.

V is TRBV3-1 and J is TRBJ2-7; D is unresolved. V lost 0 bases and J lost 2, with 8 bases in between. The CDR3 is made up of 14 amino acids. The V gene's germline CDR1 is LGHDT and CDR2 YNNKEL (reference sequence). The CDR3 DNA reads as TGTGCCAGCAGCCAAGAGCCGAACCCCTACGAGCAGTACTTC. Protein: CASSQEPNPYEQYF.

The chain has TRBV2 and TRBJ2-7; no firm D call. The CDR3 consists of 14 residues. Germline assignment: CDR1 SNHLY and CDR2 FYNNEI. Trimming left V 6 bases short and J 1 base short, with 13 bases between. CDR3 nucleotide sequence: TGTGCCAGCAGATTGGACGGGCCTTCCTACGAGCAGTACTTC. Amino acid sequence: CASRLDGPSYEQYF.

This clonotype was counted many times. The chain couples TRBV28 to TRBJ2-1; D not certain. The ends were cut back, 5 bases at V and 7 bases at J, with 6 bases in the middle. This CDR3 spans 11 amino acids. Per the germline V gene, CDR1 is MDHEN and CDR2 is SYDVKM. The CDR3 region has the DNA TGTGCCAGCAGTATAAGGAATGAGCAGTTCTTC. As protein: CASSIRNEQFF. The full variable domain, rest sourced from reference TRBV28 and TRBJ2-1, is DVKVTQSSRYLVKRTGEKVFLECVQDMDHENMFWYRQDPGLGLRLIYFSYDVKMKEKGDIPEGYSVSREKKERFSLILESASTNQTSMYLCASSIRNEQFFGPGTRLTVL.

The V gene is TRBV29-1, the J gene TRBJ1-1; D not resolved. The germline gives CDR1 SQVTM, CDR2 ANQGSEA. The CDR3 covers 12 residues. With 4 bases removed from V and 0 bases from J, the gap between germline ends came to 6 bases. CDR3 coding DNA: TGCAGCGTTGGACGGTTGAACACTGAAGCTTTCTTT. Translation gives CSVGRLNTEAFF.

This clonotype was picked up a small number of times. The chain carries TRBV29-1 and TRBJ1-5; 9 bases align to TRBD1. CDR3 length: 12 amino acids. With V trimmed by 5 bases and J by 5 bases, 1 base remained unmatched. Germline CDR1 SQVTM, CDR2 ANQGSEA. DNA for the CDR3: TGCAGCGTTAGGACAGGGGATCAGCCCCAGCATTTT. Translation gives CSVRTGDQPQHF.

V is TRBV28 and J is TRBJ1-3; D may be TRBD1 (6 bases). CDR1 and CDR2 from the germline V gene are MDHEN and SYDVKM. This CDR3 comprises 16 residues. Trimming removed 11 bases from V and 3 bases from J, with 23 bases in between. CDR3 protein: CAHMAGARVSGNTIYF. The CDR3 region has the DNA TGTGCCCACATGGCGGGGGCCAGGGTGAGTGGAAACACCATATATTTT. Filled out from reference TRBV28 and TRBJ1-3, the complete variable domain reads DVKVTQSSRYLVKRTGEKVFLECVQDMDHENMFWYRQDPGLGLRLIYFSYDVKMKEKGDIPEGYSVSREKKERFSLILESASTNQTSMYLCAHMAGARVSGNTIYFGEGSWLTVV.

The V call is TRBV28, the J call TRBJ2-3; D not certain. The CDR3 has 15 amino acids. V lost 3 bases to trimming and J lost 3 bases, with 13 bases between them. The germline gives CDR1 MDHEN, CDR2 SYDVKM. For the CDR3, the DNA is TGTGCCAGCAGTTTTCTTCGGTGGAGTACAGATACGCAGTATTTT. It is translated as CASSFLRWSTDTQYF.

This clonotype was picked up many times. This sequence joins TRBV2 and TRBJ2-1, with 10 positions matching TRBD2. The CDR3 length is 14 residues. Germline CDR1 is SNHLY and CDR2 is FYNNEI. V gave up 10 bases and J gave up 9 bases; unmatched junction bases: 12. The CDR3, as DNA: TGTGCCATTACCGAGCGGGAGGGCCAGGGTGAGCAGTTCTTC. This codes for CAITEREGQGEQFF.

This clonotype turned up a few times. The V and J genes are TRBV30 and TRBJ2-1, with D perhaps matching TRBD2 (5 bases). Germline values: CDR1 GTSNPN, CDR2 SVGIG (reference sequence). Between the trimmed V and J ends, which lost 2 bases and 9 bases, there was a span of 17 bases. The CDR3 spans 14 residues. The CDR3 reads CAWSPRTAYGEQFF. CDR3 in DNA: TGTGCCTGGAGTCCCCGGACTGCCTACGGTGAGCAGTTCTTC.

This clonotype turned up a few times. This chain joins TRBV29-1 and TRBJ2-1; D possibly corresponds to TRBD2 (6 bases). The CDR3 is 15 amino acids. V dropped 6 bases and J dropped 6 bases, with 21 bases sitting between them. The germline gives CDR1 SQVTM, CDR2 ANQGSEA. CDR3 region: CSVNSGGRAGNEQFF. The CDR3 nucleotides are TGCAGCGTAAATTCCGGGGGAAGGGCCGGCAATGAGCAGTTCTTC.

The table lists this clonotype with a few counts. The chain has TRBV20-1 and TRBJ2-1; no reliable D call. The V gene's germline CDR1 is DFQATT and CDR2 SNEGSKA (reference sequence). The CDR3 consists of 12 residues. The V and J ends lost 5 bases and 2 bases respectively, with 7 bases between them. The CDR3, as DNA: TGCAGTGCTCCTGACACCTACAATGAGCAGTTCTTC. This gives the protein CSAPDTYNEQFF.

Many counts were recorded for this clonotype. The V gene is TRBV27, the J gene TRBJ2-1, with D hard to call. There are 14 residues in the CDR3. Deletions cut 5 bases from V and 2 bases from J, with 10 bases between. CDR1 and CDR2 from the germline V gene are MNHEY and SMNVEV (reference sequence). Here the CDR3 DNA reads TGTGCCAGCAGTCTGAAGGGAACCTACAATGAGCAGTTCTTC. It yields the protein CASSLKGTYNEQFF.

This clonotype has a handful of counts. The CDR3 region is CASSQDTRADTQYF. DNA of the CDR3: TGCGCCAGCAGCCAGGATACCCGGGCAGATACGCAGTATTTT. The chain carries TRBV4-1 and TRBJ2-3; D is ambiguous. Trimming shortened V by 3 bases and J by 4 bases, and 11 bases separated the two germline ends. CDR3 length: 14 amino acids. In germline, CDR1 is MGHRA, CDR2 YSYEKL.

The CDR3, as DNA: TGTGCCACCTCGCGCCGACGGAACTATAATTCACCCCTCCACTTT. Protein: CATSRRRNYNSPLHF. The chain has TRBV7-2 and TRBJ1-6; D is unclear. CDR1 and CDR2 from the germline V gene are SGHTA and FQGNSA. The germline V and J ends were trimmed by 10 bases and 3 bases, with 16 bases remaining between them. The CDR3 covers 15 residues.